These 27 T cell receptor beta chains originate from one sample sequenced in a study of glioma-infiltrating T cells after dendritic cell vaccination. Libraries were prepared by immunoSEQ multiplex PCR; TCRdb keeps only in-frame clonotypes and omits some of them. The sample records tens of thousands of clones, approximately 80% being singletons. The specimen comprised blood, sampled before dendritic cell vaccination. The receptors come from a human donor with glioblastoma.

This clone was recorded a few times. The rearrangement links TRBV11-2 to TRBJ2-2, with D tentatively TRBD2 (6 bases). CDR1 is SGHAT and CDR2 is FQNNGV in the germline V gene. V was clipped by 4 bases and J by 2 bases, with 14 bases between them. The CDR3 runs 16 residues. CDR3 nucleotides: TGTGCCAGCAGCTCCACCGGGAGCTTCAACACCGGGGAGCTGTTTTTT. It encodes CASSSTGSFNTGELFF.

This clone was recorded only once. The chain is built from TRBV12-5 and TRBJ2-2; TRBD2 aligns across 10 bases. Germline assignment: CDR1 LGHNT and CDR2 FRNRAP. The CDR3 length is 18 residues. The junction had 13 bases not matched to a gene; V was cut back by 4 bases and J by 5 bases. Here the CDR3 DNA reads TGTGCTAGTGGTTCGGATCGACTTCTAGCGGGAGAGACCGGGGAGCTGTTTTTT. Encoded protein: CASGSDRLLAGETGELFF.

This clone has just a few counts. V gene TRBV7-3 combines with J gene TRBJ1-2; 8 positions match TRBD1. Losses at the gene ends were 2 bases for V and 5 bases for J; bases not matched to a gene: 4. This CDR3 is 14 amino acids long. Germline CDR1 SGHTA, CDR2 FQGTGA. The CDR3 is CASSLQGAEYGYTF. In DNA, the CDR3 is TGTGCCAGCAGCTTACAGGGGGCGGAATATGGCTACACCTTC.

V is TRBV18 and J is TRBJ1-2, with TRBD1 matching 8 bases. V lost 6 bases, J lost 8 bases, and 11 bases stayed unmatched. CDR1 KGHSH and CDR2 LQKENI come from the germline V gene. The CDR3 is made up of 14 amino acids. The DNA of the CDR3 is TGTGCCAGCTCGCCCGGCAGGGGGCGAGACGGCTACACCTTC. As protein: CASSPGRGRDGYTF.

V gene TRBV6-1 combines with J gene TRBJ1-5, with TRBD1 matching over 9 bases. The CDR3 has 17 amino acids. CDR1 and CDR2 from the germline V gene are MNHNS and SASEGT. V gave up 4 bases and J gave up 0 bases; unmatched junction bases: 7. In DNA form, the CDR3 reads TGTGCCAGCAGTGGGGGACAGGGCTTGTTTAGCAATCAGCCCCAGCATTTT. Its protein product is CASSGGQGLFSNQPQHF.

The J gene is TRBJ2-3, the V gene TRBV15, with a possible D match to TRBD2 (6 bases). Trimming stripped 3 bases from V and 11 bases from J, with 15 bases between. Germline CDR1 reads LNHNV; CDR2 reads YYDKDF (reference sequence). The CDR3 totals 13 residues. The CDR3 coding sequence is TGTGCCACCAGCAGGCCCGGGGGACCCCGGCAGTATTTT. Protein sequence: CATSRPGGPRQYF. Combining the CDR3 with reference TRBV15 and TRBJ2-3 gives the whole variable domain DAMVIQNPRYQVTQFGKPVTLSCSQTLNHNVMYWYQQKSSQAPKLLFHYYDKDFNNEADTPDNFQSRRPNTSFCFLDIRSPGLGDTAMYLCATSRPGGPRQYFGPGTRLTVL.

This rearrangement joins TRBV20-1 to TRBJ2-7, with TRBD1 matching 7 bases. Germline CDR1 reads DFQATT; CDR2 reads SNEGSKA (reference sequence). The CDR3 is 11 residues long. V was pared by 5 bases and J by 7 bases, with 5 bases of the junction left unmatched. The chain's CDR3 is CSAHRGREQYF. CDR3 nucleotide sequence: TGCAGTGCTCACAGGGGCCGGGAGCAGTACTTC.

The chain uses TRBV4-1 and TRBJ1-4, with 9 positions matching TRBD1. The CDR3 sequence is 15 residues long. Per germline, CDR1 MGHRA and CDR2 YSYEKL. With 3 bases clipped from V and 6 bases from J, the junction kept 5 bases outside the gene matches. Here the CDR3 DNA reads TGCGCCAGCAGCCAGGCCGGGACAGGGTATGAAAAACTGTTTTTT. Translated, it gives CASSQAGTGYEKLFF.

The rearrangement joins TRBV30 to TRBJ2-3; possibly TRBD2 for D (6 bases). Between the trimmed V and J ends, which lost 4 bases and 5 bases, there was a span of 16 bases. Germline CDR1 and CDR2: GTSNPN and SVGIG (reference sequence). The CDR3 extends over 14 amino acids. CDR3 residues: CAWTSVPAGDTQYF. Written as DNA, the CDR3 is TGTGCCTGGACTAGCGTTCCGGCGGGAGATACGCAGTATTTT.

The chain recombines TRBV6-5 with TRBJ1-2, with 9 bases that match TRBD1. CDR3 length: 15 residues. Germline trimming cut 6 bases from V and 4 bases from J; bases unmatched to any gene: 9. CDR1 MNHEY and CDR2 SVGAGI come from the germline V gene. CDR3 sequence: CASRRDREGAYGYTF. The CDR3 DNA follows: TGTGCCAGCAGGAGGGACAGGGAAGGAGCCTATGGCTACACCTTC.

Only one count was recorded for this clone. The chain joins TRBV5-1 to TRBJ2-1; 12 bases map to TRBD2. The germline V gene encodes CDR1 SGHRS and CDR2 YFSETQ. CDR3 length: 14 amino acids. The V and J ends lost 1 base and 8 bases, in that order; junction bases with no gene match: 1. In DNA, the CDR3 is TGCGCCAGCAGCTTGCTAGCGGGAGGGTATGAGCAGTTCTTC. The encoded protein is CASSLLAGGYEQFF.

Only a few counts were recorded for this clone. The rearrangement uses TRBV6-4 and TRBJ2-3; 13 nucleotides align to TRBD2. The CDR3 runs 15 residues. Germline CDR1 and CDR2: MRHNA and SNTAGT. The V segment lost 0 bases and the J segment 6 bases; nucleotides outside the gene matches: 0. CDR3 in amino acids: CASSDSTSGGDTQYF. CDR3 coding DNA: TGTGCCAGCAGTGACTCGACTAGCGGGGGGGATACGCAGTATTTT.

The V and J genes are TRBV5-1 and TRBJ1-2; weak D call: TRBD1 (6 bases). V was trimmed by 5 bases and J by 1 base, leaving 21 bases between them. The CDR3 covers 17 residues. The germline V gene encodes CDR1 SGHRS and CDR2 YFSETQ. In nucleotides, the CDR3 is TGCGCCAGCAGTTCGCCCTCGACAGGAACTGTTAACTATGGCTACACCTTC. Translated, it gives CASSSPSTGTVNYGYTF.

The genes are TRBV6-1 and TRBJ2-7; D possibly corresponds to TRBD2 (6 bases). Germline V lookup: CDR1 MNHNS, CDR2 SASEGT. The CDR3 sequence is 12 residues long. V lost 7 bases to trimming and J lost 4 bases, with 11 bases between them. In DNA form, the CDR3 reads TGTGCCAGCATTGGACTATTTTACGAGCAGTACTTC. This translates into CASIGLFYEQYF.

In its sample, this clone was seen once. CDR3 region: CASSSGLAGTTTDTQYF. The CDR3 region has the DNA TGTGCCAGCAGCTCGGGACTAGCGGGAACTACCACAGATACGCAGTATTTT. The chain is built from TRBV7-6 and TRBJ2-3; 13 bases align to TRBD2. The V gene's germline CDR1 is SGHVS and CDR2 FNYEAQ. The CDR3 has 17 residues. Trimming at V came to 4 bases and at J to 2 bases, leaving 6 bases not matched to a gene.

This clone turned up a few times. The chain's CDR3 is CASSYSTTKWYEQYV. DNA for the CDR3: TGTGCCAGCAGTTACTCAACCACTAAATGGTACGAGCAGTACGTC. The J gene is TRBJ2-7, the V gene TRBV6-6; D remains unclear. From germline, CDR1 is MNHNY and CDR2 SVGAGI (reference sequence). The CDR3 extends over 15 amino acids. V was trimmed by 0 bases and J by 4 bases, leaving 13 bases between them.

The rearrangement uses TRBV28 and TRBJ2-3; 7 nucleotides match TRBD1. Per germline, CDR1 MDHEN and CDR2 SYDVKM. V shed 8 bases and J 4 bases; nucleotides not matched to a gene: 15. The CDR3 loop spans 16 amino acids. CDR3 nucleotides: TGTGCCAGCGAGGGGTCAGACAGGGTCAGCGCAGATACGCAGTATTTT. Its translation: CASEGSDRVSADTQYF. The full variable domain, completed using reference TRBV28 and TRBJ2-3, is DVKVTQSSRYLVKRTGEKVFLECVQDMDHENMFWYRQDPGLGLRLIYFSYDVKMKEKGDIPEGYSVSREKKERFSLILESASTNQTSMYLCASEGSDRVSADTQYFGPGTRLTVL.

The chain links TRBV14 to TRBJ2-7; tentative D call: TRBD1 (6 bases). The germline V gene encodes CDR1 SGHDN and CDR2 FVKESK. This CDR3 comprises 13 residues. The V gene lost 1 base and the J gene lost 5 bases, with 9 bases spanning the gap. The chain's CDR3 is CASSQAGANEQYV. The DNA of the CDR3 is TGTGCCAGCAGCCAAGCAGGGGCTAACGAGCAGTACGTC.

This chain uses TRBV5-6 with TRBJ1-2; tentatively, D is TRBD1 (6 bases). Deletions cut 0 bases from V and 5 bases from J, with 14 bases between. Germline V CDR1 and CDR2: SGHDT, YYEEEE. The CDR3 has 15 amino acids. CDR3 coding DNA: TGTGCCAGCAGCTTGGCGGACCAGGGGCGGTATGGCTACACCTTC. This sequence encodes CASSLADQGRYGYTF. The variable domain in full, completed from reference TRBV5-6 and TRBJ1-2, reads DAGVTQSPTHLIKTRGQQVTLRCSPKSGHDTVSWYQQALGQGPQFIFQYYEEEERQRGNFPDRFSGHQFPNYSSELNVNALLLGDSALYLCASSLADQGRYGYTFGSGTRLTVV.

This chain links TRBV20-1 with TRBJ1-4; D is unresolved. The CDR3 has 10 residues. The germline V and J ends were trimmed by 6 bases and 7 bases, with 6 bases remaining between them. Germline assignment: CDR1 DFQATT and CDR2 SNEGSKA (reference sequence). CDR3 DNA sequence: TGCAGTGCGGGAGGTGAAAAACTGTTTTTT. Translation: CSAGGEKLFF.

This rearrangement joins TRBV5-4 to TRBJ2-2; D is possibly TRBD2 (5 bases). This CDR3 contains 15 residues. The germline CDR1 and CDR2 sequences are SGHNT and YYREEE (reference sequence). Trimming removed 6 bases at V and 2 bases at J, with 14 bases between. The CDR3 protein is CASKSLGDNTGELFF. The CDR3 coding sequence is TGTGCCAGCAAATCCCTGGGAGATAACACCGGGGAGCTGTTTTTT.

This chain links TRBV19 with TRBJ1-1; the D is unclear. Deletions cut 2 bases from V and 1 base from J, with 5 bases between. The CDR3 consists of 13 residues. Germline-derived CDR1 and CDR2 are LNHDA and SQIVND (reference sequence). DNA of the CDR3: TGTGCCAGTAGTATAAACAGGAACACTGAAGCTTTCTTT. It specifies CASSINRNTEAFF.

This clone showed up just a few times. V is TRBV5-6 and J is TRBJ1-5; D not certain. CDR1 is SGHDT and CDR2 is YYEEEE in the germline V gene. Trimming took off 2 bases at V and 0 bases at J, with 6 bases between the two ends. The CDR3 loop spans 14 amino acids. The CDR3 nucleotides read TGTGCCAGCAGCTTTCGGGGTAGCAATCAGCCCCAGCATTTT. As protein: CASSFRGSNQPQHF.

The chain recombines TRBV5-8 with TRBJ1-5, with 7 bases aligning to TRBD1. CDR1 is SGHTS, CDR2 YDEGEE, per germline. CDR3 length equals 17 residues. The V gene end was trimmed by 5 bases and the J gene end by 0 bases; junction bases not matched to a gene: 11. CDR3 amino acids: CASRAGQQIYSNQPQHF. DNA for the CDR3: TGTGCCAGCAGGGCGGGACAGCAAATTTATAGCAATCAGCCCCAGCATTTT.

A few counts support this clone. The sample has other DNA sequences that encode this CDR3 too. The chain joins TRBV5-4 to TRBJ1-4, with 9 bases lining up with TRBD1. CDR1 and CDR2 (germline): SGHNT, YYREEE (reference sequence). The CDR3 runs to 14 residues. V dropped 2 bases and J dropped 7; count of bases not matched to a gene: 3. CDR3 coding DNA: TGTGCCAGCAGCTTACAGGGGGCTGTTGAAAAACTGTTTTTT. Residues: CASSLQGAVEKLFF.

This clone has just one count. CDR3 loop: CASSLIGGTYNEQFF. The CDR3 nucleotides read TGTGCCAGCAGCTTAATCGGGGGGACCTACAATGAGCAGTTCTTC. The chain carries TRBV7-3 and TRBJ2-1, with 7 bases that match TRBD2. V shed 1 base and J 2 bases; nucleotides not matched to a gene: 2. The CDR3 spans 15 residues. Germline-derived CDR1 and CDR2 are SGHTA and FQGTGA.

The genes are TRBV5-1 and TRBJ2-2; a possible D gene is TRBD1 (5 bases). V dropped 0 bases and J dropped 1 base, with 7 bases sitting between them. CDR3 length equals 15 residues. Germline-derived CDR1 and CDR2 are SGHRS and YFSETQ. The CDR3 loop reads CASSLGQLNTGELFF. As DNA, the CDR3 is TGCGCCAGCAGCTTGGGACAGCTGAACACCGGGGAGCTGTTTTTT.